What follows are 30 T cell receptor beta chains derived from one specimen sequenced in a study of cytomegalovirus exposure and HLA in healthy donors. Researchers ran the PCR with 60 Vbeta and 13 Jbeta primers. Profiling relied on immunoSEQ multiplex PCR, and the TCRdb table lists in-frame clones only, not all of them. The repertoire holds under 250,000 clones, with roughly 87% as singletons. The sample was PBMCs. These receptors were obtained from a man aged 35 to 55 in good health and CMV-seropositive.

This chain joins TRBV6-1 and TRBJ2-7, with a weak D call TRBD1 (6 bases). This CDR3 spans 13 amino acids. Germline CDR1 is MNHNS and CDR2 is SASEGT. V lost 7 bases and J lost 5, with 15 bases in between. CDR3 sequence reads: CASTWKGDDEQYF. The CDR3 DNA reads TGTGCCAGCACTTGGAAGGGGGACGACGAGCAGTACTTC.

The V gene is TRBV25-1, the J gene TRBJ2-5; the match to TRBD1 covers 7 bases. CDR1 is MGHDK, CDR2 SYGVNS, per germline. The CDR3 length is 14 residues. The V segment lost 5 bases and the J segment 4 bases; nucleotides outside the gene matches: 7. CDR3 bases: TGTGCCAGCAGTATACAGGGGTTAGGAGAGACCCAGTACTTC. Translating gives CASSIQGLGETQYF.

The chain joins TRBV5-3 to TRBJ2-7; unclear D gene. TRBV5-3 is an ORF, and what it does is uncertain. V dropped 3 bases and J dropped 6 bases, with 25 bases sitting between them. This CDR3 comprises 17 residues. CDR3 in DNA: TGTGCCAGAAGCTCCACGGGTACCAACCTACCCCCTCTCGAGCAGTACGTC. Translated: CARSSTGTNLPPLEQYV.

This clone was seen just once. The rearrangement joins TRBV19 to TRBJ1-6; 8 bases are shared with TRBD1. The V gene's germline CDR1 is LNHDA and CDR2 SQIVND (reference sequence). Losses at the gene ends were 5 bases for V and 1 base for J; bases not matched to a gene: 4. CDR3 length: 16 residues. The DNA of the CDR3 is TGTGCCAGTAGTCCACAGGGGGGTTCCTATAATTCACCCCTCCACTTT. Translating it yields CASSPQGGSYNSPLHF.

Only one count was recorded for this clone. The genes are TRBV5-6 and TRBJ2-1; 9 bases fit TRBD2. In germline, CDR1 is SGHDT, CDR2 YYEEEE. This CDR3 is built from 16 residues. V lost 2 bases to trimming and J lost 2 bases; unmatched junction nucleotides: 5. Here the CDR3 reads CASSFIAGVAYNEQFF. The DNA for the CDR3 is TGTGCCAGCAGCTTTATAGCGGGAGTGGCCTACAATGAGCAGTTCTTC. Based on the CDR3 plus reference TRBV5-6 and TRBJ2-1, the full variable domain is DAGVTQSPTHLIKTRGQQVTLRCSPKSGHDTVSWYQQALGQGPQFIFQYYEEEERQRGNFPDRFSGHQFPNYSSELNVNALLLGDSALYLCASSFIAGVAYNEQFFGPGTRLTVL.

The chain couples TRBV27 to TRBJ2-3; D may be TRBD1 (6 bases). Germline V gene data show CDR1 as MNHEY and CDR2 as SMNVEV (reference sequence). The CDR3 loop spans 14 amino acids. The V and J ends lost 2 bases and 6 bases respectively, with 12 bases between them. CDR3 sequence: CASSLRGSLDTQYF. In DNA, the CDR3 is TGTGCCAGCAGTTTAAGGGGGTCCCTTGATACGCAGTATTTT.

This CDR3 reads CASSLRLGYDEQFF. The CDR3 region has the DNA TGTGCCAGCAGCCTTCGACTAGGCTATGATGAGCAGTTCTTC. The genes are TRBV7-3 and TRBJ2-1; D possibly corresponds to TRBD2 (6 bases). Trimming removed 5 bases at V and 8 bases at J, with 16 bases between. The CDR3 is 14 residues long. Germline V gene lookup returns CDR1 SGHTA and CDR2 FQGTGA.

The genes are TRBV11-2 and TRBJ2-5; 9 nucleotides agree with TRBD2. The CDR3 has 16 residues. The germline V gene encodes CDR1 SGHAT and CDR2 FQNNGV. The J segment lost 2 bases and the V segment lost 7 bases, leaving 11 bases of the junction unmatched. Written as DNA, the CDR3 is TGTGCCAGCAAACAGAGAACTAGCGGGTGGCAAGAGACCCAGTACTTC. It specifies CASKQRTSGWQETQYF.

The chain combines TRBV7-2 with TRBJ2-7, with D unresolved. V lost 1 base and J 2 bases, leaving 15 bases between the germline ends. The CDR3 loop spans 16 amino acids. Germline V CDR1 and CDR2: SGHTA, FQGNSA. CDR3 in amino acids: CASSLDRSAEPYEQYF. DNA for the CDR3: TGTGCCAGCAGCTTAGATAGGTCGGCGGAGCCCTACGAGCAGTACTTC.

The chain employs TRBV6-5 and TRBJ1-4; 7 bases line up with TRBD1. Germline CDR1 reads MNHEY; CDR2 reads SVGAGI. The CDR3 is made up of 14 amino acids. V lost 2 bases, J lost 8 bases, and 5 bases stayed unmatched. The CDR3 protein is CASSYRGPGEKLFF. CDR3 DNA sequence: TGTGCCAGCAGTTACAGGGGGCCAGGGGAAAAACTGTTTTTT.

The J gene is TRBJ1-1, the V gene TRBV27; 8 bases map to TRBD1. Losses at the gene ends were 6 bases for V and 5 bases for J; bases not matched to a gene: 5. Germline V lookup: CDR1 MNHEY, CDR2 SMNVEV (reference sequence). The CDR3 length is 13 residues. The DNA for the CDR3 is TGTGCCAGCAGCCAGGGGGCGGCAACTGAAGCTTTCTTT. This translates into CASSQGAATEAFF.

Written as DNA, the CDR3 is TGTGCCAGCAGGGGGGGGTCGGGCAATCAGCCCCAGCATTTT. It encodes CASRGGSGNQPQHF. The chain recombines TRBV6-5 with TRBJ1-5; D is perhaps TRBD1 (5 bases). The V end was cut by 6 bases, the J end by 2 bases, with 11 bases between. Germline V gives CDR1 MNHEY, CDR2 SVGAGI. The CDR3 sequence is 14 residues long.

V is TRBV6-8 and J is TRBJ1-5; 7 bases agree with TRBD1. Germline lookup yields CDR1 MNHGY and CDR2 SAAAGT. J lost 2 bases, V lost 7 bases, and 20 bases had no gene match. The CDR3 spans 19 residues. The CDR3 loop reads CASTLSWGKTGPGNQPQHF. DNA of the CDR3: TGTGCCAGCACTCTAAGTTGGGGGAAGACAGGGCCGGGCAATCAGCCCCAGCATTTT.

The CDR3 here is CAWSDIGTRSQETQYF. The CDR3 DNA reads TGTGCCTGGAGTGACATCGGGACTAGAAGTCAAGAGACCCAGTACTTC. V usage is TRBV30 and J usage is TRBJ2-5, with 8 bases lining up with TRBD2. The CDR3 contains 16 residues. V was clipped by 1 base and J by 2 bases; unmatched bases: 9. CDR1 is GTSNPN and CDR2 is SVGIG in the germline V gene (reference sequence).

J is TRBJ2-1 and V is TRBV25-1; D perhaps matches TRBD2 (6 bases). Deletions cut 2 bases from V and 8 bases from J, with 13 bases between. In germline, CDR1 is MGHDK, CDR2 SYGVNS. This CDR3 is built from 14 residues. The CDR3 DNA reads TGTGCCAGCAGTGAAGTGGGACTGTGGGATGAGCAGTTCTTC. Amino acid sequence: CASSEVGLWDEQFF. Full variable domain (outside the CDR3, taken from reference TRBV25-1 and TRBJ2-1): EADIYQTPRYLVIGTGKKITLECSQTMGHDKMYWYQQDPGMELHLIHYSYGVNSTEKGDLSSESTVSRIRTEHFPLTLESARPSHTSQYLCASSEVGLWDEQFFGPGTRLTVL.

The genes are TRBV5-1 and TRBJ2-1; possible D gene TRBD1, 5 bases. This CDR3 comprises 15 residues. Germline V gene lookup returns CDR1 SGHRS and CDR2 YFSETQ. V was pared by 4 bases and J by 8 bases, with 19 bases between. The CDR3 DNA reads as TGCGCCAGCAGCACCGTGCCAGGGCTTGGGTATGAGCAGTTCTTC. Translation: CASSTVPGLGYEQFF.

The chain links TRBV13 to TRBJ2-5; D is unclear. The CDR3 contains 14 residues. Trimming shortened V by 2 bases and J by 4 bases, and 11 bases separated the two germline ends. Germline V gene sequence: CDR1 PRHDT, CDR2 FYEKMQ (reference sequence). The CDR3 protein is CASSLNGGPETQYF. The DNA for the CDR3 is TGTGCCAGCAGCTTAAATGGTGGGCCAGAGACCCAGTACTTC.

This chain joins TRBV29-1 and TRBJ1-2, with 7 nucleotides matching TRBD1. Germline trimming cut 4 bases from V and 4 bases from J; bases unmatched to any gene: 12. The CDR3 length is 15 residues. Germline CDR1 and CDR2: SQVTM and ANQGSEA. CDR3 nucleotide sequence: TGCAGCGTTGTAGCTAGCGGGACAGACGTCTATGGCTACACCTTC. This encodes CSVVASGTDVYGYTF.

This chain connects TRBV4-1 to TRBJ1-4; no reliable D call. Germline loops: CDR1 MGHRA, CDR2 YSYEKL. The CDR3 totals 12 residues. The V gene lost 1 base and the J gene lost 7 bases, with 4 bases spanning the gap. The CDR3 loop reads CASSQGGEKLFF. The CDR3 bases are TGCGCCAGCAGCCAAGGAGGTGAAAAACTGTTTTTT.

V and J are TRBV7-9 and TRBJ1-2; 7 bases line up with TRBD1. V shed 6 bases and J 6 bases; nucleotides not matched to a gene: 19. This CDR3 contains 17 residues. CDR1 and CDR2 (germline): SEHNR, FQNEAQ (reference sequence). CDR3 in DNA: TGTGCCAGCAGTCCTCCCGGCCCGACAGGGACAGACAATGGCTACACCTTC. This codes for CASSPPGPTGTDNGYTF.

The rearrangement uses TRBV28 and TRBJ2-7, with D uncertain. Germline CDR1 is MDHEN and CDR2 is SYDVKM. This CDR3 region has 13 residues. Trimming shortened V by 6 bases and J by 2 bases, and 11 bases separated the two germline ends. CDR3 bases: TGTGCCAGCAGCTCTTGGGCCCCCTACGAGCAGTACGTC. Translating it yields CASSSWAPYEQYV.

The chain carries TRBV6-1 and TRBJ1-5, with 8 bases that match TRBD1. The V gene end was trimmed by 3 bases and the J gene end by 8 bases; junction bases not matched to a gene: 9. There are 15 residues in the CDR3. Looked up from germline, CDR1 is MNHNS and CDR2 is SASEGT. CDR3 sequence reads: CASSEGQGAGEPQHF. The CDR3 nucleotides read TGTGCCAGCAGTGAGGGGCAGGGGGCAGGGGAGCCCCAGCATTTT.

The CDR3 protein is CASSVGSINEQFF. The CDR3 region has the DNA TGTGCCAGCAGCGTAGGAAGCATCAATGAGCAGTTCTTC. This chain joins TRBV9 and TRBJ2-1; D is unresolved. Trimming took 0 bases from V and 6 from J, leaving 7 bases between them. This CDR3 is built from 13 residues. Germline-derived CDR1 and CDR2 are SGDLS and YYNGEE.

This clone was seen only a few times. The chain recombines TRBV25-1 with TRBJ2-7, with 7 bases identical to TRBD1. The CDR3 runs 14 residues. The germline gives CDR1 MGHDK, CDR2 SYGVNS. The V segment lost 5 bases and the J segment 5 bases; nucleotides outside the gene matches: 9. The CDR3 DNA sequence: TGTGCCAGCAGTACAAGGACAGGCGTGGACGAGCAGTACGTC. The encoded protein is CASSTRTGVDEQYV.

The chain combines TRBV2 with TRBJ2-1, with D possibly being TRBD1 (6 bases). The CDR3 has 14 residues. Germline V gene sequence: CDR1 SNHLY, CDR2 FYNNEI. Trimming shortened V by 7 bases and J by 6 bases, and 16 bases separated the two germline ends. This chain's CDR3 is CASNEGEMGNEQFF. In DNA form, the CDR3 reads TGTGCCAGCAACGAGGGGGAAATGGGCAATGAGCAGTTCTTC. Full variable domain (missing parts from reference TRBV2 and TRBJ2-1): EPEVTQTPSHQVTQMGQEVILRCVPISNHLYFYWYRQILGQKVEFLVSFYNNEISEKSEIFDDQFSVERPDGSNFTLKIRSTKLEDSAMYFCASNEGEMGNEQFFGPGTRLTVL.

The rearrangement links TRBV5-6 to TRBJ1-2; possibly TRBD1 for D (5 bases). The V end was cut by 4 bases, the J end by 5 bases, with 6 bases between. The CDR3 is 11 amino acids. The germline V gene encodes CDR1 SGHDT and CDR2 YYEEEE. The CDR3 region is CASSAGYGYTF. CDR3 in DNA: TGTGCCAGCAGCGCAGGGTATGGCTACACCTTC.

V gene TRBV19 combines with J gene TRBJ1-1; tentatively, D is TRBD1 (6 bases). V was cut by 10 bases and J by 0 bases, with 15 bases left in between. In germline, CDR1 is LNHDA, CDR2 SQIVND (reference sequence). The CDR3 is made up of 14 amino acids. CDR3 sequence reads: CATQQGRMNTEAFF. CDR3 sequence (DNA): TGTGCCACCCAACAGGGCCGCATGAACACTGAAGCTTTCTTT.

The gene calls are TRBV5-1 and TRBJ2-1; 13 bases fit TRBD2. The germline CDR1 and CDR2 sequences are SGHRS and YFSETQ. The trim removed 4 bases at V and 4 bases at J, leaving 11 bases unmatched. This CDR3 spans 18 amino acids. CDR3 amino acids: CASSPGTSGTGGYNEQFF. DNA for the CDR3: TGCGCCAGCAGCCCCGGGACTAGCGGGACTGGGGGTTACAATGAGCAGTTCTTC.

This clone was detected once. The chain combines TRBV19 with TRBJ2-1; D is possibly TRBD2 (6 bases). The CDR3 length is 16 residues. Germline V lookup: CDR1 LNHDA, CDR2 SQIVND (reference sequence). Trimming took off 5 bases at V and 0 bases at J, with 14 bases between the two ends. The CDR3: CASSLPAGSSYNEQFF. CDR3 sequence (DNA): TGTGCCAGTAGTCTTCCGGCGGGGAGCTCCTACAATGAGCAGTTCTTC.

This chain joins TRBV6-5 and TRBJ1-1; the D gene is possibly TRBD1 (6 bases). Trimming left V 10 bases short and J 1 base short, with 13 bases between. The CDR3 covers 13 residues. Germline CDR1 MNHEY, CDR2 SVGAGI. The CDR3 sequence: CATRDTKNTEAFF. As DNA, the CDR3 is TGTGCCACCCGGGACACCAAGAACACTGAAGCTTTCTTT.